Below are 10 T cell receptor beta chains sequenced from a single sample in a study of shared clonotypes between healthy human individuals. This table comes from immunoSEQ multiplex PCR, and its TCRdb copy is limited to in-frame clones, with some not included. The data hold fewer than 650,000 clones, with roughly 79% observed a single time. The sequencing input was PBMCs. Source of these receptors: a middle-aged woman in good health. Some clones in this sample may be carry-over from other donors' samples.

The chain uses TRBV29-1 and TRBJ1-4; TRBD1 agrees at 7 bases. The length of the CDR3 is 14 residues. The germline CDR1 and CDR2 sequences are SQVTM and ANQGSEA. V gave up 6 bases and J gave up 6 bases; unmatched junction bases: 10. The DNA for the CDR3 is TGCAGCGTGGAAACAGGGGCGGGCGATGAAAAACTGTTTTTT. Protein sequence: CSVETGAGDEKLFF.

The chain is built from TRBV7-2 and TRBJ2-3; 9 nucleotides align to TRBD2. Trimming at V came to 5 bases and at J to 0 bases, leaving 6 bases not matched to a gene. Germline-derived CDR1 and CDR2 are SGHTA and FQGNSA. The CDR3 totals 16 residues. The CDR3 spells CASSRLAEASTDTQYF. CDR3 DNA: TGTGCCAGCAGCCGACTAGCGGAAGCAAGCACAGATACGCAGTATTTT.

J is TRBJ2-1 and V is TRBV2; the D is unclear. The ends were cut back, 8 bases at V and 6 bases at J, with 11 bases in the middle. The CDR3 is 12 amino acids. The germline gives CDR1 SNHLY, CDR2 FYNNEI. Here the CDR3 DNA reads TGTGCCAGCTCCTTACTCACCAATGAGCAGTTCTTC. This translates into CASSLLTNEQFF.

Worth noting for this clone: No conserved phenylalanine or tryptophan is present at the end of the CDR3, so a read error is the likely explanation. The rearrangement joins TRBV2 to TRBJ1-2; 9 nucleotides match TRBD1. CDR1 SNHLY and CDR2 FYNNEI come from the germline V gene. CDR3 length: 13 amino acids. With V trimmed by 8 bases and J by 4 bases, 5 bases remained unmatched. CDR3 protein: CASGDREGYGYTS. CDR3 DNA sequence: TGTGCCAGCGGGGACAGGGAGGGCTATGGCTACACCTCC.

V and J are TRBV28 and TRBJ1-1; TRBD1 aligns across 7 bases. The CDR3 is made up of 14 amino acids. Trimming at V came to 2 bases and at J to 1 base, leaving 1 base not matched to a gene. Germline values: CDR1 MDHEN, CDR2 SYDVKM. CDR3 coding DNA: TGTGCCAGCAGTTTACGGGACAGGAACACTGAAGCTTTCTTT. Amino acid sequence: CASSLRDRNTEAFF.

The CDR3 DNA is TGCGCCAGCATGACCTATGCAGGGGGATCCTACGAGCAGTACTTC. Residues: CASMTYAGGSYEQYF. The V gene is TRBV5-1, the J gene TRBJ2-7; 7 bases fit TRBD1. From germline, CDR1 is SGHRS and CDR2 YFSETQ. This CDR3 spans 15 amino acids. V was clipped by 6 bases and J by 1 base; unmatched bases: 10.

This chain connects TRBV4-2 to TRBJ2-3, with D perhaps assigned TRBD1 or TRBD2 (5 bases each). Trimming took 0 bases from V and 4 from J, leaving 14 bases between them. Germline CDR1 LGHNA, CDR2 YNFKEQ. This CDR3 is 16 amino acids long. The CDR3 nucleotides read TGTGCCAGCAGCCAAGAGCGCGGCATGGGGGCAGATACGCAGTATTTT. Translation: CASSQERGMGADTQYF.

The chain couples TRBV7-6 to TRBJ2-7; TRBD2 is a possible D gene (6 bases). This CDR3 comprises 12 residues. The germline gives CDR1 SGHVS, CDR2 FNYEAQ. V gave up 4 bases and J gave up 6 bases, with 10 bases separating them. The CDR3 is CASSSAGGEQYF. CDR3 bases: TGTGCCAGCAGCTCAGCGGGTGGCGAGCAGTACTTC. The whole variable domain, filled in from reference TRBV7-6 and TRBJ2-7, reads GAGVSQSPRYKVTKRGQDVALRCDPISGHVSLYWYRQALGQGPEFLTYFNYEAQQDKSGLPNDRFSAERPEGSISTLTIQRTEQRDSAMYRCASSSAGGEQYFGPGTRLTVT.

This sequence joins TRBV2 and TRBJ2-1, with no clear D. This CDR3 spans 12 amino acids. From germline, CDR1 is SNHLY and CDR2 FYNNEI. V shed 2 bases and J shed 5 bases, with 4 bases lying between them. Written as DNA, the CDR3 is TGTGCCAGCAGTGAAACAGACAATGAGCAGTTCTTC. It yields the protein CASSETDNEQFF.

This chain links TRBV5-1 with TRBJ2-1, with D possibly TRBD2 on 5 matching bases. The CDR3 is 14 residues long. Deletions cut 0 bases from V and 15 bases from J, with 19 bases between. Germline V CDR1 and CDR2: SGHRS, YFSETQ. The CDR3 is CASSLGYSAGPPFF. The CDR3 coding sequence is TGCGCCAGCAGCTTGGGATATTCGGCGGGCCCCCCGTTCTTC.